What follows are 17 T cell receptor beta chains derived from one specimen sequenced in a study of cytomegalovirus exposure and HLA in healthy donors. PCR involved 60 Vbeta and 13 Jbeta primers. Assay used: immunoSEQ multiplex PCR; TCRdb lists only in-frame clones, some missing. The sample lists about 99,000 clones, roughly 72% seen once, with about 5.7% in the top ten. The sequenced sample consisted of PBMCs. All receptors derive from a woman aged 18-29 years in good health and CMV-seropositive.

DNA for the CDR3: TGTGCCAGTAGCGTACTAGCGGGAGGGCCCGGTGAGCAGTTCTTC. Protein sequence: CASSVLAGGPGEQFF. The chain combines TRBV19 with TRBJ2-1; TRBD2 matches 13 bases. Germline CDR1 LNHDA, CDR2 SQIVND (reference sequence). The CDR3 is made up of 15 amino acids. V dropped 6 bases and J dropped 9; count of bases not matched to a gene: 8.

The chain couples TRBV5-1 to TRBJ1-4; the match to TRBD1 covers 9 bases. The germline gives CDR1 SGHRS, CDR2 YFSETQ. This CDR3 contains 15 residues. V dropped 2 bases and J dropped 5; count of bases not matched to a gene: 4. CDR3 loop: CASSFYTGGNEKLFF. The CDR3 DNA is TGCGCCAGCAGCTTTTATACAGGGGGCAATGAAAAACTGTTTTTT.

The chain is built from TRBV28 and TRBJ2-7; 11 positions match TRBD1. V shed 3 bases, J shed 3 bases, and the junction held 4 bases outside the gene matches. The CDR3 spans 15 residues. The V gene's germline CDR1 is MDHEN and CDR2 SYDVKM. CDR3 protein: CASSFPGQGVYEQYF. The DNA for the CDR3 is TGTGCCAGCAGTTTCCCGGGACAGGGGGTCTACGAGCAGTACTTC.

V usage is TRBV7-9 and J usage is TRBJ1-3, with 9 bases that match TRBD1. This CDR3 is 17 amino acids long. The trim removed 1 base at V and 7 bases at J, leaving 11 bases unmatched. From germline, CDR1 is SEHNR and CDR2 FQNEAQ (reference sequence). In DNA, the CDR3 is TGTGCCAGCAGCTTAGTTGGATGGGACAGGGAAGGTAACACCATATATTTT. Translating gives CASSLVGWDREGNTIYF.

This chain uses TRBV10-2 with TRBJ2-3; 7 bases line up with TRBD2. Germline trimming cut 5 bases from V and 7 bases from J; bases unmatched to any gene: 3. Germline CDR1 WSHSY, CDR2 SAAADI. CDR3 length equals 12 residues. CDR3 loop: CASSKGTNTQYF. For the CDR3, the DNA is TGCGCCAGCAGTAAAGGGACTAATACGCAGTATTTT.

Comments on this clone: Other DNA sequences in this specimen translate into the identical CDR3. The chain is built from TRBV19 and TRBJ1-5; D is possibly TRBD1 (5 bases). CDR1 is LNHDA and CDR2 is SQIVND in the germline V gene (reference sequence). V gave up 4 bases and J gave up 2 bases, with 9 bases separating them. The CDR3 is made up of 14 amino acids. The CDR3 nucleotides read TGTGCCAGTAGTACGCAGGGCGGCAATCAGCCCCAGCATTTT. Encoded protein: CASSTQGGNQPQHF.

About this clone itself: Within the sample, other DNA sequences also encode this same CDR3. The chain links TRBV4-1 to TRBJ2-7; D uncertain. V was trimmed by 1 base and J by 0 bases, leaving 7 bases between them. This CDR3 comprises 14 residues. Germline lookup yields CDR1 MGHRA and CDR2 YSYEKL. CDR3 coding DNA: TGCGCCAGCAGCCAAGGCGGAAACTCCTACGAGCAGTACTTC. This codes for CASSQGGNSYEQYF.

V usage is TRBV7-9 and J usage is TRBJ2-1; TRBD2 matches at 11 bases. After removal of 5 bases from V and 2 bases from J, the junction contained 2 bases not matched to a gene. The CDR3 consists of 15 residues. CDR1 is SEHNR, CDR2 FQNEAQ, per germline (reference sequence). This CDR3 is CASSLTSGTYNEQFF. The CDR3 DNA reads as TGTGCCAGCAGCCTGACTAGCGGGACCTACAATGAGCAGTTCTTC.

V is TRBV15 and J is TRBJ1-2, with D hard to call. V shed 1 base and J shed 2 bases, with 14 bases lying between them. The CDR3 contains 16 residues. Germline V CDR1 and CDR2: LNHNV, YYDKDF (reference sequence). The CDR3 bases are TGTGCCACCAGCAGAGTTCCGGGCGGGCACAACTATGGCTACACCTTC. Encoded protein: CATSRVPGGHNYGYTF.

The chain employs TRBV2 and TRBJ2-2; TRBD1 agrees at 7 bases. CDR1 SNHLY and CDR2 FYNNEI come from the germline V gene. CDR3 length equals 11 residues. The trim removed 9 bases at V and 7 bases at J, leaving 2 bases unmatched. CDR3 amino acids: CARQGLGELFF. In nucleotides, the CDR3 is TGTGCCAGACAGGGGCTCGGGGAGCTGTTTTTT.

This sequence joins TRBV5-1 and TRBJ2-7; 9 bases map to TRBD1. Losses at the gene ends were 5 bases for V and 7 bases for J; bases not matched to a gene: 7. From germline, CDR1 is SGHRS and CDR2 YFSETQ. The CDR3 length is 13 residues. The CDR3 DNA reads as TGCGCCAGCAGGCTGGACAGGGGATGGGAGCAGTACTTC. This encodes CASRLDRGWEQYF.

This clone has at least ten counts. The chain combines TRBV5-1 with TRBJ2-7, with TRBD2 as a possible D gene (6 bases). Germline V gene lookup returns CDR1 SGHRS and CDR2 YFSETQ. The V end lost 0 bases, the J end lost 2 bases, and 12 bases lay between the germline ends. The CDR3 loop spans 15 amino acids. The CDR3 region has the DNA TGCGCCAGCAGCTTGGCGCCTAGCGAGACCTACGAGCAGTACTTC. Its protein is CASSLAPSETYEQYF. Full variable domain (remainder filled in from reference TRBV5-1 and TRBJ2-7): KAGVTQTPRYLIKTRGQQVTLSCSPISGHRSVSWYQQTPGQGLQFLFEYFSETQRNKGNFPGRFSGRQFSNSRSEMNVSTLELGDSALYLCASSLAPSETYEQYFGPGTRLTVT.

This chain joins TRBV29-1 and TRBJ2-3, with D unresolved. Germline CDR1 SQVTM, CDR2 ANQGSEA. V was trimmed by 7 bases and J by 2 bases, leaving 10 bases between them. This CDR3 region has 12 residues. The CDR3 sequence: CSASGYTDTQYF. The CDR3 coding sequence is TGCAGCGCCTCCGGGTACACAGATACGCAGTATTTT.

This chain joins TRBV6-7 and TRBJ2-1; possible D gene TRBD2, 5 bases. TRBV6-7 is flagged as an ORF with uncertain function. V shed 10 bases and J shed 8 bases, with 18 bases lying between them. The CDR3 is 13 residues long. CDR3 sequence reads: CATQFWEFYEQFF. The CDR3 nucleotides are TGTGCCACCCAATTTTGGGAGTTTTATGAGCAGTTCTTC.

The chain recombines TRBV2 with TRBJ1-6; D not resolved. This CDR3 spans 15 amino acids. V was pared by 2 bases and J by 0 bases, with 5 bases between. Germline CDR1 SNHLY, CDR2 FYNNEI. This CDR3 reads CASSEPSSYNSPLHF. DNA of the CDR3: TGTGCCAGCAGTGAACCCAGCTCCTATAATTCACCCCTCCACTTT.

J is TRBJ1-3 and V is TRBV4-1; 9 bases agree with TRBD1. CDR3 length: 16 residues. CDR1 MGHRA and CDR2 YSYEKL come from the germline V gene. Germline trimming cut 3 bases from V and 1 base from J; bases unmatched to any gene: 4. In nucleotides, the CDR3 is TGCGCCAGCAGCCAGGGGACAGGGAGATCTGGAAACACCATATATTTT. Its translation: CASSQGTGRSGNTIYF.

V and J are TRBV2 and TRBJ1-6, with D uncertain. V lost 3 bases, J lost 3 bases, and 9 bases lay in between. Germline V gives CDR1 SNHLY, CDR2 FYNNEI. This CDR3 spans 15 amino acids. CDR3 DNA sequence: TGTGCCAGCAGTGACACACGGGTCTATAATTCACCCCTCCACTTT. This sequence encodes CASSDTRVYNSPLHF.